Presented here are 29 T cell receptor beta chains from one specimen sequenced in a study of CXCR3-negative and CXCR3-positive naive CD8 T cells (dated by TCRdb to between 2017 and 2020). Paper-wide results and their limitations: TRB CDR3s from CXCR3-positive naive cells showed higher hydrophobicity (lower Kidera factor 4), lower energy, and higher strength and volume indices than CXCR3-negative naive cells.

Their target antigens are unknown. For sequencing, a NextSeq 550 was employed. The Human TCR Profiling Kit (MiLaboratory) was used to make UMI-labeled 5' RACE TRB cDNA libraries. TCRdb reprocessed the sequencing reads and holds a single record per CDR3 protein sequence, with no DNA. The record for this sample contains 50,000 to 65,000 distinct CDR3 sequences. Clones ranked in the top ten supply 0.8% of the sample. The sequenced sample consisted of naive CXCR3+ CD8+ T cells from blood. Interpreted using the paper, the cell subset or site label stands for: CD45RO-CCR7+CD27+CD95- naive CD8+ T cells expressing CXCR3 (TNR3+). These receptors came from a human donor in good health. Some clones in this sample may be carry-over from other donors' samples.

The chain has TRBV7-8 and TRBJ2-1; lacking DNA, the TRBD2 call made by TCRdb goes unchecked. This CDR3 is built from 18 residues. Germline loops: CDR1 SGHVS, CDR2 FQNEAQ. CDR3 amino acids: CASSEGLAGGNSYNEQFF.

The J gene is TRBJ2-7, the V gene TRBV7-2; no DNA is available, so the TRBD2 call from TCRdb remains unchecked. CDR1 SGHTA and CDR2 FQGNSA come from the germline V gene. The CDR3 runs to 15 residues. CDR3: CASSLELGLAVEQYF.

The rearrangement joins TRBV20-1 to TRBJ2-2; TCRdb outputs TRBD2, but without DNA this stays unchecked. This CDR3 is 14 amino acids long. Germline V gene data show CDR1 as DFQATT and CDR2 as SNEGSKA (reference sequence). The CDR3 loop is CSAKAGGDTGELFF.

This sequence joins TRBV2 and TRBJ2-7; TCRdb outputs TRBD2, but without DNA this stays unchecked. CDR1 and CDR2 (germline): SNHLY, FYNNEI. CDR3 size: 16 residues. The CDR3: CASSGQLAGPAYEQYF.

This chain uses TRBV10-2 with TRBJ2-7. Germline V gene sequence: CDR1 WSHSY, CDR2 SAAADI. The CDR3 totals 12 residues. CDR3 sequence reads: CASSTGAYEQYF.

The chain carries TRBV7-9 and TRBJ2-7. Germline CDR1 and CDR2: SEHNR and FQNEAQ (reference sequence). CDR3 length: 13 amino acids. CDR3: CASSLWGSYEQYF.

V and J are TRBV29-1 and TRBJ2-5. The germline V gene has CDR1 SQVTM and CDR2 ANQGSEA. The CDR3 has 13 amino acids. CDR3 amino acids: CSVEYREKETQYF. Complete variable domain (other parts from reference TRBV29-1 and TRBJ2-5): SAVISQKPSRDICQRGTSLTIQCQVDSQVTMMFWYRQQPGQSLTLIATANQGSEATYESGFVIDKFPISRPNLTFSTLTVSNMSPEDSSIYLCSVEYREKETQYFGPGTRLLVL.

CDR3 region: CTSSAGDPPNQPQHF. V usage is TRBV27 and J usage is TRBJ1-5. The germline CDR1 and CDR2 sequences are MNHEY and SMNVEV (reference sequence). The CDR3 runs to 15 residues.

The chain has TRBV15 and TRBJ2-7; TCRdb's D call of TRBD1 is untestable without DNA. The CDR3 has 16 residues. The germline V gene encodes CDR1 LNHNV and CDR2 YYDKDF (reference sequence). CDR3: CATSRETTGSFYEQYF.

The V and J genes are TRBV7-6 and TRBJ1-2. The CDR3 extends over 15 amino acids. Germline V gives CDR1 SGHVS, CDR2 FNYEAQ. CDR3 region: CASSLEPVGPRGYTF.

The V call is TRBV12-3 or TRBV12-4, the J call TRBJ2-7; TCRdb picks TRBD1, but there is no DNA to check that call. This CDR3 is built from 16 residues. The CDR3 reads CASSPPGTEDSYEQYF.

The V call is TRBV7-9, the J call TRBJ1-1; the TCRdb D gene call, TRBD1, has no DNA to confirm it. Looked up from germline, CDR1 is SEHNR and CDR2 is FQNEAQ (reference sequence). The CDR3 totals 12 residues. CDR3 loop: CASSFVRDEAFF.

The rearrangement links TRBV3-1 to TRBJ2-1; TCRdb's D gene call, TRBD1, goes unchecked for lack of DNA. Germline V gene data show CDR1 as LGHDT and CDR2 as YNNKEL (reference sequence). The CDR3 sequence is 16 residues long. CDR3: CASSQGTGVPYNEQFF.

This chain uses TRBV4-3 with TRBJ1-1. The CDR3 totals 15 residues. Germline V gives CDR1 LGHNA, CDR2 YSLEER. The CDR3 is CASSQDPDRWTEAFF.

The chain uses TRBV6-2 or TRBV6-3 and TRBJ2-7; TCRdb designates TRBD1, a call that cannot be tested without DNA. Germline V CDR1 and CDR2: MNHEY, SVGEGT. CDR3 size: 14 residues. The CDR3 reads CASSYEGQHYEQYF.

The chain recombines TRBV12-3 or TRBV12-4 with TRBJ2-7. The CDR3 is 16 amino acids. CDR3 sequence reads: CASSSRKEGGTYEQYF.

The CDR3 loop reads CASSRTSNTGELFF. The gene calls are TRBV7-3 and TRBJ2-2; with no DNA, the TCRdb D assignment of TRBD1 cannot be verified. The V gene's germline CDR1 is SGHTA and CDR2 FQGTGA. CDR3 length equals 14 residues.

This chain joins TRBV11-3 and TRBJ2-7. Germline V CDR1 and CDR2: SGHNT, YENEEA. This CDR3 is 13 amino acids long. The CDR3 loop is CASSLSTGIEQYF.

The rearrangement links TRBV15 to TRBJ2-5; absent DNA, TCRdb's TRBD2 call cannot be checked. The CDR3 consists of 12 residues. CDR1 LNHNV and CDR2 YYDKDF come from the germline V gene (reference sequence). The CDR3 sequence: CATESPEKTQYF.

The chain uses TRBV14 and TRBJ1-1; the D gene TCRdb calls, TRBD1, cannot be checked with no DNA. CDR1 is SGHDN, CDR2 FVKESK, per germline. CDR3 length: 13 amino acids. The CDR3 protein is CASSHTGPNEAFF.

This chain links TRBV12-3 or TRBV12-4 with TRBJ2-1; TCRdb selects TRBD1, and the lack of DNA leaves this call unchecked. The CDR3 sequence is 13 residues long. The CDR3 loop is CASSPGGLGEQFF.

The rearrangement uses TRBV28 and TRBJ1-5; TCRdb picks TRBD1, but there is no DNA to check that call. The germline CDR1 and CDR2 sequences are MDHEN and SYDVKM. CDR3 length: 14 amino acids. CDR3 sequence: CASSLTTGNQPQHF.

The chain couples TRBV4-3 to TRBJ2-1; TCRdb selects TRBD1, and the lack of DNA leaves this call unchecked. Germline CDR1 and CDR2: LGHNA and YSLEER. The CDR3 is 17 residues long. The CDR3 loop reads CASSQGIQGPSYNEQFF.

The genes are TRBV6-2 or TRBV6-3 and TRBJ2-1; TCRdb returns TRBD2, unconfirmable since there is no DNA. CDR1 and CDR2 (germline): MNHEY, SVGEGT. This CDR3 is built from 19 residues. CDR3 residues: CASSPSLASGGESYNEQFF.

The V call is TRBV29-1, the J call TRBJ2-7; TCRdb calls TRBD1, which cannot be checked without DNA. The length of the CDR3 is 13 residues. Germline V lookup: CDR1 SQVTM, CDR2 ANQGSEA. The chain's CDR3 is CSVEIGGTYEQYF.

The chain is built from TRBV25-1 and TRBJ1-2; the D call from TCRdb, TRBD1, cannot be confirmed without DNA. Germline CDR1 is MGHDK and CDR2 is SYGVNS. CDR3 size: 17 residues. The CDR3 spells CASSSPKEGGPNYGYTF.

The rearrangement links TRBV7-2 to TRBJ1-2; TCRdb's D call of TRBD1 is untestable without DNA. CDR3 length: 15 amino acids. The germline V gene has CDR1 SGHTA and CDR2 FQGNSA. This CDR3 reads CASSLDRGLDYGYTF.

This chain links TRBV2 with TRBJ2-3. This CDR3 contains 12 residues. In germline, CDR1 is SNHLY, CDR2 FYNNEI. The CDR3 loop reads CASSDGLDTQYF. Full variable domain (remainder filled in from reference TRBV2 and TRBJ2-3): EPEVTQTPSHQVTQMGQEVILRCVPISNHLYFYWYRQILGQKVEFLVSFYNNEISEKSEIFDDQFSVERPDGSNFTLKIRSTKLEDSAMYFCASSDGLDTQYFGPGTRLTVL.

CDR3 sequence reads: CASSQDGVGQGGNQPQHF. The rearrangement links TRBV3-1 to TRBJ1-5; the TRBD1 assignment by TCRdb is unverifiable without DNA. Germline-derived CDR1 and CDR2 are LGHDT and YNNKEL (reference sequence). The CDR3 runs to 18 residues.